What follows describes a single T cell receptor (beta chain). Its target is not known. These data originate in a study of PD-1 blockade in mismatch repair-deficient tumors. Data came from immunoSEQ multiplex PCR; TCRdb stores just in-frame clones and leaves some out. The data show tens of thousands of clones, over 70% seen once. V gave up 5 bases and J gave up 5 bases, with 18 bases separating them. Germline values: CDR1 SEHNR, CDR2 FQNEAQ (reference sequence). The length of the CDR3 is 16 residues. Study results and caveats: After pembrolizumab, tumor-resident clones rose rapidly, then generally contracted before radiologic responses.

V is TRBV7-9 and J is TRBJ2-2; possibly TRBD2 for D (7 bases). Source: peripheral blood, taken 12 weeks after starting pembrolizumab. This TCR was recovered from an adult with mismatch repair-deficient cancer. The CDR3 nucleotides read TGTGCCAGCAGCCTAGGGGGGGACTTCCTTACCGGGGAGCTGTTTTTT. It codes for CASSLGGDFLTGELFF.